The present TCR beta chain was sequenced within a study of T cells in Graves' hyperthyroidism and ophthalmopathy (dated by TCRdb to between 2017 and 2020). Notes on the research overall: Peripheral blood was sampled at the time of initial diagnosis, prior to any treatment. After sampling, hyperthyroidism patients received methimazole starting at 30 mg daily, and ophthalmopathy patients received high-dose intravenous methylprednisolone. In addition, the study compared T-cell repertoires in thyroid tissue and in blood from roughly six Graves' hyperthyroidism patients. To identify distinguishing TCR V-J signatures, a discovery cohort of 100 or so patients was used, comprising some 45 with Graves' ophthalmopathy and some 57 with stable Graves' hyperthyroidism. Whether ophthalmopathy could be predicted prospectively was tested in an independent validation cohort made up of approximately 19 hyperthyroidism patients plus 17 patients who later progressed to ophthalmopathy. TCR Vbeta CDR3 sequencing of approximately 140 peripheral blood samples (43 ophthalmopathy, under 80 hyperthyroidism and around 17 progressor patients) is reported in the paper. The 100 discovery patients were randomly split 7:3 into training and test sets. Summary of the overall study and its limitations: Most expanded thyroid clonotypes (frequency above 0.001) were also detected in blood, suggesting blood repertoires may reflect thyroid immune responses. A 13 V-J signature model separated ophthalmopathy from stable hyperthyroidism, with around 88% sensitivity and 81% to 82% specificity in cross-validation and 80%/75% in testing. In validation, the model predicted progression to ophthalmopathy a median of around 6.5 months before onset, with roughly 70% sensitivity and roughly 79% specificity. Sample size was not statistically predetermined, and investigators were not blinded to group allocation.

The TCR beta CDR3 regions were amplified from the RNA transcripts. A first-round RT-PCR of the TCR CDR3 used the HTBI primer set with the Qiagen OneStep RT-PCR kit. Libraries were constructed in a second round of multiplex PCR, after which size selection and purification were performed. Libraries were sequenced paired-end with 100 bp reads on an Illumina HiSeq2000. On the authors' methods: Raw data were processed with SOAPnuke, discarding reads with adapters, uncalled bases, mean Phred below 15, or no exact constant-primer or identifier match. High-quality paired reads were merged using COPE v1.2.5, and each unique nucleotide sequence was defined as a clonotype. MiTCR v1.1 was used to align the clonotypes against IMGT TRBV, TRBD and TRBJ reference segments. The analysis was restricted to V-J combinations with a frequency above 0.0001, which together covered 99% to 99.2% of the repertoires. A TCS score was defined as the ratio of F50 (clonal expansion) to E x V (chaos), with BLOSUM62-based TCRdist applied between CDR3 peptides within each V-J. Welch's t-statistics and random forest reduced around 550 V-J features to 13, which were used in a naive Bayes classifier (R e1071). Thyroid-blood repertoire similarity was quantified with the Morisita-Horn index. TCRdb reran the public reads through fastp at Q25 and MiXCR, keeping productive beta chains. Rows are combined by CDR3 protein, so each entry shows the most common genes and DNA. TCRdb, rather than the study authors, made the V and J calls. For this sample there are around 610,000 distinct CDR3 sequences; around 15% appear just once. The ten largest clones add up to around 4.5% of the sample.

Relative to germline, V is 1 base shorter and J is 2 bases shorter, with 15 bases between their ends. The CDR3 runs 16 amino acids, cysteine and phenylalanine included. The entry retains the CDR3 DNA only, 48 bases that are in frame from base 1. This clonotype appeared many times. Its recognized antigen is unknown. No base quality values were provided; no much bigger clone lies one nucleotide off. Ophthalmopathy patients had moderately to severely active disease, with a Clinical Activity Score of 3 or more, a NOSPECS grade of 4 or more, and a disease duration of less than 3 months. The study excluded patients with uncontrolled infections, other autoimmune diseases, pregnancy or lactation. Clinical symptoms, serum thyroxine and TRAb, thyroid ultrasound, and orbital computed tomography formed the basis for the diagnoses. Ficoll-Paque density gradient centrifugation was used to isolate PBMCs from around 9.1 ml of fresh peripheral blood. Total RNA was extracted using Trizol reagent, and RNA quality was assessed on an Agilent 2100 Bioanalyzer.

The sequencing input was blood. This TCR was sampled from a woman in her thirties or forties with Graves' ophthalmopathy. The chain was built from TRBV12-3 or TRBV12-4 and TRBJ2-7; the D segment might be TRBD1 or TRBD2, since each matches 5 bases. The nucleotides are TGTGCCAGCAGTTTAGGAGAGGGACCTAGAACCTACGAGCAGTACTTC. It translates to CASSLGEGPRTYEQYF.